One and the same sample provided the 8 T cell receptor beta chains below, sequenced in a study of graft-versus-host responses after intestinal transplantation. Their antigens are not known. Assay: immunoSEQ multiplex PCR; the TCRdb copy retains only in-frame clones and omits some. The sample has 85,000 to 90,000 clones; around 90% are singletons. The sample was unstimulated CD4+ T cells sorted from spleen or lymph node cells, taken before intestinal transplant. These TCRs come from a human donor who received an intestinal transplant.

This chain connects TRBV28 to TRBJ2-7, with 10 bases fitting TRBD2. In germline, CDR1 is MDHEN, CDR2 SYDVKM. V shed 5 bases, J shed 1 base, and the junction held 5 bases outside the gene matches. This CDR3 is 15 amino acids long. CDR3 sequence reads: CASSQAGGISYEQYF. The CDR3, as DNA: TGTGCCAGCAGTCAAGCGGGAGGGATATCCTACGAGCAGTACTTC.

The V and J genes are TRBV15 and TRBJ2-3; TRBD1 agrees at 11 bases. J lost 3 bases, V lost 2 bases, and 13 bases had no gene match. The CDR3 has 19 residues. Germline CDR1 reads LNHNV; CDR2 reads YYDKDF (reference sequence). The CDR3 protein is CATSRTGLIRDRGTDTQYF. As DNA, the CDR3 is TGTGCCACCAGCAGAACCGGACTTATCCGGGACAGGGGGACAGATACGCAGTATTTT.

The V and J genes are TRBV7-9 and TRBJ1-1; 7 bases fit TRBD1. The germline CDR1 and CDR2 sequences are SEHNR and FQNEAQ (reference sequence). J gave up 3 bases and V 4 bases, and 5 bases lay outside the gene matches. The CDR3 sequence is 14 residues long. The CDR3 reads CASSWNRGDTEAFF. For the CDR3, the DNA is TGTGCCAGCAGCTGGAACAGGGGAGACACTGAAGCTTTCTTT.

V is TRBV14 and J is TRBJ2-5, with D possibly TRBD2 on 5 matching bases. The germline V and J ends were trimmed by 2 bases and 2 bases, with 9 bases remaining between them. The CDR3 loop spans 14 amino acids. Germline CDR1 and CDR2: SGHDN and FVKESK. CDR3 nucleotides: TGTGCCAGCAGCCAACTAGCTTGGCAAGAGACCCAGTACTTC. Encoded protein: CASSQLAWQETQYF.

This chain links TRBV29-1 with TRBJ2-3, with D unresolved. Germline V gene sequence: CDR1 SQVTM, CDR2 ANQGSEA. This CDR3 contains 16 residues. Trimming removed 2 bases from V and 1 base from J, with 16 bases in between. The CDR3 DNA reads TGCAGCGTTGAATCCCTATATTCGGCTGGCACAGATACGCAGTATTTT. Protein: CSVESLYSAGTDTQYF.

J is TRBJ2-2 and V is TRBV7-9; D is perhaps TRBD2 (6 bases). CDR3 size: 16 residues. V lost 2 bases and J 5 bases, leaving 15 bases between the germline ends. Looked up from germline, CDR1 is SEHNR and CDR2 is FQNEAQ (reference sequence). Here the CDR3 DNA reads TGTGCCAGCAGCTTACTTCGGGGGAGAAAGACCGGGGAGCTGTTTTTT. Translating it yields CASSLLRGRKTGELFF.

In this sample, this clone turned up a few times. V and J are TRBV18 and TRBJ2-7, with TRBD2 identical over 7 bases. CDR1 is KGHSH, CDR2 LQKENI, per germline. The V and J ends lost 4 bases and 6 bases, in that order; junction bases with no gene match: 0. This CDR3 comprises 11 residues. The CDR3 here is CASSLAGEQYF. CDR3 sequence (DNA): TGTGCCAGCTCACTAGCGGGCGAGCAGTACTTC.

The sample holds a few counts of this clone. The chain links TRBV19 to TRBJ2-2; D gene unclear. The CDR3 runs to 14 residues. V lost 4 bases to trimming and J lost 2 bases, with 8 bases between them. CDR1 and CDR2 from the germline V gene are LNHDA and SQIVND (reference sequence). This CDR3 is CASSRAQNTGELFF. The CDR3 nucleotides read TGTGCCAGTAGTAGGGCCCAAAACACCGGGGAGCTGTTTTTT.